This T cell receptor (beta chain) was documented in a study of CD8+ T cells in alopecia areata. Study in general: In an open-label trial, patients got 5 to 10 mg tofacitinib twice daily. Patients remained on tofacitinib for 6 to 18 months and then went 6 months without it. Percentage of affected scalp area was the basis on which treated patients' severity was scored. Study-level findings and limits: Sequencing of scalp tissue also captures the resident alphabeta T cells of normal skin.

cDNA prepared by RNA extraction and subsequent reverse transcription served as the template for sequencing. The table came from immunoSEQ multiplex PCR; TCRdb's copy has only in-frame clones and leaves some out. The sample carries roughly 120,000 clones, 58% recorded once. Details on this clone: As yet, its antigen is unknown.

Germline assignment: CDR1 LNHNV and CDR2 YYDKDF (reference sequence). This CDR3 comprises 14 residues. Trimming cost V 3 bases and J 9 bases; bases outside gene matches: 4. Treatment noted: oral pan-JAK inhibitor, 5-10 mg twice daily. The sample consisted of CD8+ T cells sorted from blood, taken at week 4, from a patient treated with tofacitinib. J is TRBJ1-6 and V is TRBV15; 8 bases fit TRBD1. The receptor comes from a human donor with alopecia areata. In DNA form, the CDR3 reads TGTGCCACCAGCAGCGGACAGGGTGCTTCACCCCTCCACTTT. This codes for CATSSGQGASPLHF.